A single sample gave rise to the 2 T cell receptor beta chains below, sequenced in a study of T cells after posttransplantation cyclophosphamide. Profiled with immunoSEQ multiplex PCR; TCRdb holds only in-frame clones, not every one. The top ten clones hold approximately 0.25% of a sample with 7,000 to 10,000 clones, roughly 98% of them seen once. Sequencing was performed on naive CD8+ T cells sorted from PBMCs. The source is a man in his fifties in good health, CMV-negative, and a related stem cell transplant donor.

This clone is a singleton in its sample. The CDR3 bases are TGTGCCAGCAGCCCAGGGACTAGCGGGGGAGATACGCAGTATTTT. Amino acid sequence: CASSPGTSGGDTQYF. J is TRBJ2-3 and V is TRBV7-8; 14 nucleotides agree with TRBD2. J gave up 5 bases and V 5 bases, and 3 bases lay outside the gene matches. The CDR3 totals 15 residues. Germline lookup yields CDR1 SGHVS and CDR2 FQNEAQ.

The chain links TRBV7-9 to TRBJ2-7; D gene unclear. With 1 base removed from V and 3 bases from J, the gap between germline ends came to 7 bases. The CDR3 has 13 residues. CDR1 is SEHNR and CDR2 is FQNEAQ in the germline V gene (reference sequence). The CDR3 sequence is CASSLDSNYEQYF. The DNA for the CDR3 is TGTGCCAGCAGCTTAGACAGCAACTACGAGCAGTACTTC.